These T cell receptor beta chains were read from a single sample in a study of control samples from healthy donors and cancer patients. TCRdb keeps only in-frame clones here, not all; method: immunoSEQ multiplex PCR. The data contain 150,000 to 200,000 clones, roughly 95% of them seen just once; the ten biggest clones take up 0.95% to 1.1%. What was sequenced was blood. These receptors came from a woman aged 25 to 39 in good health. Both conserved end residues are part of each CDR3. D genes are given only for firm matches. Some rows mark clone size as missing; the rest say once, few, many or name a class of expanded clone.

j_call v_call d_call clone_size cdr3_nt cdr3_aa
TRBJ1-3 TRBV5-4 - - TGTGCCAGCAGCTTGGCCGGACAGCACTCTGGAAACACCATATATTTT CASSLAGQHSGNTIYF
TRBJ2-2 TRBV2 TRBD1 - TGTGCCAGCAGGCGGCAGGGGGCGAACACCGGGGAGCTGTTTTTT CASRRQGANTGELFF
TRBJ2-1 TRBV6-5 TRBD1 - TGTGCCAGCAGGGGTTTGGGACAGCGAAACAATGAGCAGTTCTTC CASRGLGQRNNEQFF
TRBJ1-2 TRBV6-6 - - TGTGCCAGCAGCTCCGGCACCGGCCACCCCTATGGCTACACCTTC CASSSGTGHPYGYTF
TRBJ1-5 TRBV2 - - TGTGCCAGCAGTGACCCGGACCTTGCGGACGGCAATCAGCCCCAGCATTTT CASSDPDLADGNQPQHF
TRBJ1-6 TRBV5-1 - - TGCGCCAGCAGCTTGCAGGGTTCGGGGGATTCACCCCTCCACTTT CASSLQGSGDSPLHF
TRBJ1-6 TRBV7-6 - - TGTGCCAGCAGCTTAGCGTCGGGACCAAAGAGGGGTTCACCCCTCCACTTT CASSLASGPKRGSPLHF
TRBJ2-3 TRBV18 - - TGTGCCAGCTCACGAACGAGACAGGTCCCAGATACGCAGTATTTT CASSRTRQVPDTQYF
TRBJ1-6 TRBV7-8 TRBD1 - TGTGCCAGCAGCGCGGACAGGTCCAATTCACCCCTCCACTTT CASSADRSNSPLHF
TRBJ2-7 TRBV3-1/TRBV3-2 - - TGTGCCAGCAGCCAGGCGGTGATGTACGAGCAGTACTTC CASSQAVMYEQYF
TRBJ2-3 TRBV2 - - TGTGCCAGCACTGGGACCCTCCTGACAGATACGCAGTATTTT CASTGTLLTDTQYF
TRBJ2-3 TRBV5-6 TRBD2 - TGTGCCAGCAGCTGGATAATAAGCGGGGGGAGCACAGATACGCAGTATTTT CASSWIISGGSTDTQYF
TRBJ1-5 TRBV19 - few TGTGCCAGTCACTCCGGGGGGGGCGCGGATCAGCCCCAGCATTTT CASHSGGGADQPQHF
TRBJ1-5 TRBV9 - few TGTGCCAGCAGCGATAAGGGTCAGCCCCAGCATTTT CASSDKGQPQHF
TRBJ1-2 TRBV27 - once TGTGCCAGCGGCCGAACAGGGCAGGACTACACCTTC CASGRTGQDYTF
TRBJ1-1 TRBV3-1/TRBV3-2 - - TGTGCCAGCAGCTTCAGGGATCTCGCTGAAGCTTTCTTT CASSFRDLAEAFF
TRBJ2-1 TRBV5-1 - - TGCGCCAGCAGCTTGGGATTTGAGGGACCATCCAATGAGCAGTTCTTC CASSLGFEGPSNEQFF
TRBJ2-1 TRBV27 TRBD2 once TGTGCCAGCAGTTTTTCGGCTAGCGGGAGCTATGAGCAGTTCTTC CASSFSASGSYEQFF
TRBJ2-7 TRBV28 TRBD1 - TGTGCCAGCAGTTTATGGACAGGGATCTCCTACGAGCAGTACTTC CASSLWTGISYEQYF
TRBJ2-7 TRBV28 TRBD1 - TGTGCCAGCAGTAGACTGAGGGACAGGAACTACGAGCAGTACTTC CASSRLRDRNYEQYF
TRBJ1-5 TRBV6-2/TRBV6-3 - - TGTGCCAGCAGTTACGGAGGAGGGACTCAGCCCCAGCATTTT CASSYGGGTQPQHF
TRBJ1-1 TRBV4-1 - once TGCGCCAGCAGCCAAGATCTCCAGACACTGAACACTGAAGCTTTCTTT CASSQDLQTLNTEAFF
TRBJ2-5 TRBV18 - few TGTGCCAGCTCACCAAACCAAGAGACCCAGTACTTC CASSPNQETQYF
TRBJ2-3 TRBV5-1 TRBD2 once TGCGCCAGCAGCTTCGGTCGGGGGGAGGCAGATACGCAGTATTTT CASSFGRGEADTQYF
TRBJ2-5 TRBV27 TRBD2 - TGTGCCAGCAGTCCAGCCCGACTAGCGGAGAGATTAGTCGCCTCCCCGAGGGAAAGTACCCAGTACTTC CASSPARLAERLVASPRESTQYF
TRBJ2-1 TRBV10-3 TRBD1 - TGTGCCATTCGTCCGACAGGGGGTGGTTACAATGAGCAGTTCTTC CAIRPTGGGYNEQFF